These T cell receptor beta chains were read from a single sample in a study of Ad26.COV2.S vaccination and SARS-CoV-2 variants. The table came from immunoSEQ multiplex PCR; TCRdb's copy has only in-frame clones and leaves some out. Of about 350,000 clones in the sample, about 90% are singletons; the top ten hold 3.5% to 4.5%. Sequences were derived from peripheral blood, sampled after recovery from COVID-19. Every receptor here comes from a human donor who had recovered from COVID-19. Each CDR3 is given with its conserved first and last residue. The D gene is left open where the match is weak. Some rows have no size entry. The others give once, few or many, or a class for an expanded clone.

12 | NA | TRBJ2-1 | NA | TRBV3-1/TRBV3-2 | CASSPLDGRQFF | TGTGCCAGCAGCCCCTTGGACGGGAGACAGTTCTTC
16 | NA | TRBJ2-7 | NA | TRBV7-2 | CASSLQIGAGVGEQYF | TGTGCCAGCAGCTTACAAATCGGCGCAGGCGTGGGCGAGCAGTACTTC
13 | NA | TRBJ2-5 | once | TRBV12-3/TRBV12-4 | CASRTGYQETQYF | TGTGCCAGCAGAACAGGGTACCAAGAGACCCAGTACTTC
16 | TRBD1 | TRBJ1-1 | NA | TRBV11-2 | CASSLGLRTGDTEAFF | TGTGCCAGCAGCTTAGGGTTACGGACAGGGGACACTGAAGCTTTCTTT
15 | NA | TRBJ1-4 | few | TRBV5-1 | CASSSGREEAEKLFF | TGCGCCAGCAGCTCGGGAAGGGAAGAAGCCGAAAAACTGTTTTTT
16 | NA | TRBJ1-4 | NA | TRBV29-1 | CSVRGGGSEGGEKLFF | TGCAGCGTCCGCGGGGGGGGAAGTGAGGGCGGTGAAAAACTGTTTTTT
13 | NA | TRBJ1-4 | NA | TRBV18 | CASSPGVSEKLFF | TGTGCCAGCTCACCCGGGGTGTCTGAAAAACTGTTTTTT
14 | NA | TRBJ1-6 | NA | TRBV9 | CASSVDGGDSPLHF | TGTGCCAGCAGCGTCGACGGGGGGGATTCACCCCTCCACTTT
16 | TRBD1 | TRBJ2-1 | NA | TRBV6-2/TRBV6-3 | CASSRAVGQGIGEQFF | TGTGCCAGCAGTCGGGCGGTAGGACAGGGAATTGGTGAGCAGTTCTTC
14 | NA | TRBJ1-5 | NA | TRBV19 | CASRSQGGNQPQHF | TGTGCCAGTCGGTCCCAGGGTGGCAATCAGCCCCAGCATTTT
13 | NA | TRBJ2-7 | NA | TRBV12-3/TRBV12-4 | CASSLRATYEQYF | TGTGCCAGCAGTTTACGAGCAACCTACGAGCAGTACTTC
16 | TRBD1 | TRBJ2-1 | NA | TRBV5-5 | CASSLAWQGAYNEQFF | TGTGCCAGCAGCTTGGCTTGGCAGGGGGCCTACAATGAGCAGTTCTTC
11 | NA | TRBJ2-5 | NA | TRBV20-1 | CSPVGGETQYF | TGCAGCCCGGTTGGGGGAGAGACCCAGTACTTC
12 | TRBD1 | TRBJ1-1 | NA | TRBV6-5 | CASRRGHTEAFF | TGTGCCAGCAGGAGGGGGCACACTGAAGCTTTCTTT
13 | NA | TRBJ2-7 | NA | TRBV7-9 | CASSLSGRYEQYF | TGTGCCAGCAGCTTAAGCGGGCGCTACGAGCAGTACTTC
13 | NA | TRBJ1-5 | NA | TRBV6-6 | CASRQGFSQPQHF | TGTGCCAGCAGACAGGGATTTAGTCAGCCCCAGCATTTT
13 | NA | TRBJ2-7 | NA | TRBV11-2 | CASSLGQTNEQYF | TGTGCCAGCAGCTTAGGTCAAACCAACGAGCAGTACTTC
14 | TRBD1 | TRBJ1-4 | NA | TRBV7-8 | CASSWTGPNEKLFF | TGTGCCAGCAGTTGGACAGGCCCTAATGAAAAACTGTTTTTT
14 | NA | TRBJ2-7 | once | TRBV10-3 | CAISEGEHSYEQYF | TGTGCCATCAGTGAAGGGGAACACTCCTACGAGCAGTACTTC
15 | NA | TRBJ2-5 | NA | TRBV6-2/TRBV6-3 | CASSYYGLQQETQYF | TGTGCCAGCAGTTACTACGGACTCCAACAAGAGACCCAGTACTTC
12 | NA | TRBJ1-1 | NA | TRBV3-1/TRBV3-2 | CASSQYRGRAFF | TGTGCCAGCAGTCAATATCGGGGGCGAGCTTTCTTT
12 | NA | TRBJ1-1 | NA | TRBV5-1 | CASRVTDTEAFF | TGCGCCAGCAGGGTGACGGACACTGAAGCTTTCTTT
14 | NA | TRBJ1-1 | NA | TRBV6-2/TRBV6-3 | CASSYGSSNTEAFF | TGTGCCAGCAGTTACGGCAGTTCGAACACTGAAGCTTTCTTT
17 | TRBD1 | TRBJ1-2 | NA | TRBV7-9 | CASSLAGTGAQNYGYTF | TGTGCCAGCAGCTTAGCGGGGACAGGGGCGCAAAACTATGGCTACACCTTC
12 | NA | TRBJ2-2 | NA | TRBV25-1 | CASSPRAGELFF | TGTGCCAGCAGCCCCCGGGCCGGGGAGCTGTTTTTT
10 | NA | TRBJ1-1 | NA | TRBV2 | CASSAQGAFF | TGTGCCAGCAGTGCTCAGGGGGCTTTCTTT
14 | NA | TRBJ1-2 | NA | TRBV6-5 | CASSPGQQNYGYTF | TGTGCCAGCAGCCCCGGACAGCAAAACTATGGCTACACCTTC
15 | NA | TRBJ1-6 | NA | TRBV11-2 | CASSLEAGGHSPLHF | TGTGCCAGCAGCTTAGAAGCGGGGGGGCATTCACCCCTCCACTTT